This TCR beta chain was obtained from a study of response to subunit inactivated influenza vaccine. MiXCR, applied by TCRdb to the RT-PCR reads, yields one record per CDR3 protein. The sample lists some 500,000 distinct CDR3 sequences; approximately 15% were seen once. This clonotype was detected only a few times. V gave up 0 bases and J gave up 3 bases, with 14 bases separating them. CDR3 length equals 16 residues. Germline CDR1 is LNHNV and CDR2 is YYDKDF (reference sequence). Sample: CD4+ T cells sorted from PBMCs, taken around 2 years after vaccination. The V call is TRBV15, the J call TRBJ1-1; D is undetermined. The TCR comes from a man aged 50 to 69 who received an inactivated influenza vaccine. The CDR3 DNA sequence: TGTGCCACCAGCAGAGAAGGGCCTCCCGAGTACACTGAAGCTTTCTTT. Protein: CATSREGPPEYTEAFF.